Presented here are 6 T cell receptor beta chains from one specimen sequenced in a study of blood T cell repertoires in COVID-19. Measured with immunoSEQ multiplex PCR; TCRdb has only the in-frame clones, and not every one. Altogether approximately 140,000 clones are present, roughly nine tenths being singletons, with the ten largest covering approximately 4.1%. Sequencing input: peripheral blood. Source of these receptors: a woman aged 60-70 years with active or convalescent COVID-19.

This clone was found a few times. The V call is TRBV19, the J call TRBJ1-6, with 10 bases aligning to TRBD1. The CDR3 loop spans 15 amino acids. Germline CDR1 reads LNHDA; CDR2 reads SQIVND (reference sequence). Trimming at V came to 4 bases and at J to 6 bases, leaving 3 bases not matched to a gene. This chain's CDR3 is CASSTGQGINSPLHF. The CDR3 coding sequence is TGTGCCAGTAGTACGGGACAGGGGATTAATTCACCCCTCCACTTT.

CDR3 sequence (DNA): TGTGCCAGCAGCCGTCAGACTAATGAAAAACTGTTTTTT. This sequence encodes CASSRQTNEKLFF. The chain joins TRBV3-1 (or the pseudogene TRBV3-2) to TRBJ1-4; D uncertain. This CDR3 region has 13 residues. V lost 4 bases and J lost 2, with 5 bases in between. The germline CDR1 and CDR2 sequences are LGHDT and YNNKEL (reference sequence).

The J gene is TRBJ2-2, the V gene TRBV19, with 7 nucleotides matching TRBD1. This CDR3 has 15 amino acids. Germline CDR1 reads LNHDA; CDR2 reads SQIVND (reference sequence). After removal of 9 bases from V and 0 bases from J, the junction contained 7 bases not matched to a gene. In DNA form, the CDR3 reads TGTGCCAGCAAAGCCGGGACAGCGAACACCGGGGAGCTGTTTTTT. The encoded protein is CASKAGTANTGELFF.

The V and J genes are TRBV4-3 and TRBJ2-3, with 9 bases that match TRBD1. CDR1 and CDR2 from the germline V gene are LGHNA and YSLEER. This CDR3 is 18 amino acids long. J was trimmed by 2 bases and V by 3 bases; bases with no gene match: 12. The CDR3 nucleotides read TGCGCCAGCAGCCACCCCCTGGACGGGACAGGGACCACAGATACGCAGTATTTT. It translates to CASSHPLDGTGTTDTQYF.

The chain has TRBV7-2 and TRBJ2-1; D is undetermined. The CDR3 loop spans 15 amino acids. The V and J ends lost 4 bases and 0 bases respectively, with 10 bases between them. Germline CDR1 is SGHTA and CDR2 is FQGNSA. This chain's CDR3 is CASSSLYNSYNEQFF. The CDR3 DNA reads as TGTGCCAGCAGCTCCCTCTATAACTCCTACAATGAGCAGTTCTTC.

The chain employs TRBV9 and TRBJ1-1; D is ambiguous. Germline assignment: CDR1 SGDLS and CDR2 YYNGEE. V lost 4 bases and J lost 0, with 16 bases in between. The CDR3 totals 16 residues. CDR3 sequence reads: CASSPTSEQLNTEAFF. CDR3 in DNA: TGTGCCAGCAGCCCGACTAGTGAGCAGCTGAACACTGAAGCTTTCTTT.